This TCR beta chain emerged from a study of Ad26.COV2.S vaccination and SARS-CoV-2 variants. The germline gives CDR1 SNHLY, CDR2 FYNNEI. The CDR3 is 13 amino acids. V trimming: 6 bases; J trimming: 2 bases; junction bases outside the gene matches: 0. The treatment was: some 20 received Ad26.COV2.S at low or high dose, single or two shots; 5 received placebo; per-sample allocation not given. At day 63 after the first vaccine or placebo injection, samples were drawn. Some clones are missing from TCRdb's copy, which holds only in-frame ones; the method was immunoSEQ multiplex PCR. The top ten clones hold 3.5% of a sample with 300,000 to 500,000 clones, about 88% of them seen once.

The sequence came from a person aged 18-60 years who received the Ad26.COV2.S COVID-19 vaccine or a placebo. The sequencing used peripheral blood, collected in a trial of Ad26.COV2.S vaccine versus placebo. This rearrangement joins TRBV2 to TRBJ1-2; TRBD1 agrees at 10 bases. This chain's CDR3 is CASRGQGNYGYTF. CDR3 nucleotide sequence: TGTGCCAGCAGGGGACAGGGGAACTATGGCTACACCTTC.